This TCR beta chain was sequenced in a study of T cell clones after liver transplantation. Study background: Samples came from ITN030ST, which attempted immunosuppression withdrawal within 2 years of liver transplantation. Standard immunosuppression, with no induction, continued until 12-24 months after transplant. The study, taken as a whole, reports: Low donor cell numbers restricted donor-reactive repertoire measurement in a couple of subjects. A larger donor-reactive than third-party decline suggested partial antigen-specific deletion.

CDR1 and CDR2 (germline): LGHNA, YSLEER. The CDR3 covers 19 residues. V was clipped by 0 bases and J by 2 bases; unmatched bases: 14. Regarding this clone: Its target is not known.

This table comes from immunoSEQ multiplex PCR, and its TCRdb copy is limited to in-frame clones, with some not included. The data hold tens of thousands of clones, with over 80% observed a single time. Specimen: CD4+ T cells from blood, collected at the 22-month timepoint. This clonotype was sampled from a human patient who received a liver transplant. Among the T cells, some may be from the graft donor. V usage is TRBV4-3 and J usage is TRBJ2-7; TRBD2 aligns across 9 bases. Written as DNA, the CDR3 is TGCGCCAGCAGCCAAGATCGGCTAGCGGGGCTGTATATCACCTACGAGCAGTACTTC. Encoded protein: CASSQDRLAGLYITYEQYF.